The clone carrying this TCR beta chain was recorded a few times. As yet, its antigen is unknown. The V end lost 4 bases, the J end lost 4 bases, and 17 bases lay between the germline ends. The CDR3 has 15 residues. CDR1 is SGHRS, CDR2 YFSETQ, per germline. Amplifying from RNA transcripts, the study obtained TCR beta CDR3 regions. RT-PCR in the first round used HTBI primers; a second-round multiplex PCR followed. TCRdb recomputed calls from the multiplex PCR reads with MiXCR, one row per CDR3 protein. Of about 600,000 distinct CDR3 sequences listed, about 40% are singletons. These data come from a study of Graves' ophthalmopathy and Graves' hyperthyroidism. Study-wide context: The stable label applied to hyperthyroidism with no ophthalmopathy within 18 months of follow-up. Findings of the study overall: Ophthalmopathy versus stable hyperthyroidism: 13-signature model gave around 85% sensitivity, just under 82% specificity. Detected in blood as well were most expanded thyroid clonotypes with frequency above 0.001.

The specimen was peripheral blood or thyroid tissue (not recorded which). The J gene is TRBJ1-2, the V gene TRBV5-1; a weak D match, TRBD1 (6 bases). This sequence originates from an adult man with Graves' hyperthyroidism. The chain's CDR3 is CASSPQTGGSYGYTF. In DNA form, the CDR3 reads TGCGCCAGCAGCCCACAGACAGGCGGCTCCTATGGCTACACCTTC.